This is a list of T cell receptor beta chains from one sample in a study of T cell responses to AZD1222 COVID-19 vaccine. Sequencing used immunoSEQ multiplex PCR; TCRdb keeps in-frame clones, though not all of them. The table includes about 130,000 clones, about nine tenths detected once. The material sequenced was peripheral blood, taken 28 days after the second AZD1222 dose. These receptors all come from an adult who received the AZD1222 COVID-19 vaccine. The CDR3 runs from the conserved cysteine through the conserved F or W. The D gene is left open where the match is weak. Only part of the rows carry a size: once, few, many, or a class if the clone is expanded.

j_gene: TRBJ1-6
abundance: NA
v_gene: TRBV5-1
d_gene: NA
CDR3nt: TGCGCCAGCGCGGCGGGGGGTCTCTCCTATAATTCACCCCTCCACTTT
CDR3aa: CASAAGGLSYNSPLHF

j_gene: TRBJ2-7
abundance: NA
v_gene: TRBV6-5
d_gene: NA
CDR3nt: TGTGCCAGCAGCTCGCCCTTGGAGTTCGAGCAGTACTTC
CDR3aa: CASSSPLEFEQYF

j_gene: TRBJ2-3
abundance: once
v_gene: TRBV29-1
d_gene: NA
CDR3nt: TGCAGCGTTGGGTCGGATACGCAGTATTTT
CDR3aa: CSVGSDTQYF

j_gene: TRBJ2-1
abundance: NA
v_gene: TRBV5-1
d_gene: TRBD1
CDR3nt: TGCGCCAGCAGCTTAGGACAGGGATGGGGTGAGCAGTTCTTC
CDR3aa: CASSLGQGWGEQFF

j_gene: TRBJ1-4
abundance: NA
v_gene: TRBV10-2
d_gene: TRBD1
CDR3nt: TGCGCCAGCAGACAGGGGGCTGAAGAAAAACTGTTTTTT
CDR3aa: CASRQGAEEKLFF

j_gene: TRBJ1-5
abundance: once
v_gene: TRBV3-1/TRBV3-2
d_gene: NA
CDR3nt: TGTGCCAGCAGCCAAGATGTGGGGGAGAATCAGCCCCAGCATTTT
CDR3aa: CASSQDVGENQPQHF

j_gene: TRBJ2-5
abundance: NA
v_gene: TRBV3-1/TRBV3-2
d_gene: NA
CDR3nt: TGTGCCAGCAGCCAAGTCAGCACGGGGAGACGAGAGACCCAGTACTTC
CDR3aa: CASSQVSTGRRETQYF

j_gene: TRBJ1-3
abundance: NA
v_gene: TRBV7-2
d_gene: NA
CDR3nt: TGTGCCAGCAGCTTACCAGGGGCTGGAAACACCATATATTTT
CDR3aa: CASSLPGAGNTIYF

j_gene: TRBJ1-1
abundance: NA
v_gene: TRBV4-3
d_gene: NA
CDR3nt: TGCGCCAGCAGCCGGACCTTACTTGAGAACACTGAAGCTTTCTTT
CDR3aa: CASSRTLLENTEAFF

j_gene: TRBJ2-3
abundance: few
v_gene: TRBV29-1
d_gene: TRBD1
CDR3nt: TGCAGCGTGGGGACAGGGGGCACAGATACGCAGTATTTT
CDR3aa: CSVGTGGTDTQYF

j_gene: TRBJ1-2
abundance: NA
v_gene: TRBV7-2
d_gene: TRBD1
CDR3nt: TGTGCCAGCAGCTGGACAGGGAATCTTGAGAACTATGGCTACACCTTC
CDR3aa: CASSWTGNLENYGYTF

j_gene: TRBJ2-5
abundance: many
v_gene: TRBV3-1/TRBV3-2
d_gene: TRBD2
CDR3nt: TGTGCCAGCAGCCAAGCTCAAGCGGGGAAAGAGACCCAGTACTTC
CDR3aa: CASSQAQAGKETQYF

j_gene: TRBJ2-1
abundance: NA
v_gene: TRBV5-1
d_gene: TRBD2
CDR3nt: TGCGCCAGCAGCTCGGCGGGGGAACCGAAAGTGCAGTTCTTC
CDR3aa: CASSSAGEPKVQFF

j_gene: TRBJ2-3
abundance: NA
v_gene: TRBV30
d_gene: TRBD2
CDR3nt: TGTGCCTGGGGGAAGGGAGGGGACACAGATACGCAGTATTTT
CDR3aa: CAWGKGGDTDTQYF

j_gene: TRBJ2-2
abundance: NA
v_gene: TRBV27
d_gene: NA
CDR3nt: TGTGCCAGCAGTTTTCTGCCGAACACCGGGGAGCTGTTTTTT
CDR3aa: CASSFLPNTGELFF

j_gene: TRBJ1-2
abundance: NA
v_gene: TRBV7-9
d_gene: NA
CDR3nt: TGTGCCAGCAGCCCTAGAGGGCTTTACTATGGCTACACCTTC
CDR3aa: CASSPRGLYYGYTF

j_gene: TRBJ1-2
abundance: once
v_gene: TRBV7-6
d_gene: NA
CDR3nt: TGTGCCAGCAGCTTCCCAGGGACGATGGAAAAGGACTATGGCTACACCTTC
CDR3aa: CASSFPGTMEKDYGYTF

j_gene: TRBJ2-1
abundance: NA
v_gene: TRBV19
d_gene: TRBD2
CDR3nt: TGTGCCAGTAGTACACGGGGGGGTTACAATGAGCAGTTCTTC
CDR3aa: CASSTRGGYNEQFF

j_gene: TRBJ1-2
abundance: NA
v_gene: TRBV19
d_gene: NA
CDR3nt: TGTGCCAGTAGTACCTTGGACTTCTATGGCTACACCTTC
CDR3aa: CASSTLDFYGYTF

j_gene: TRBJ1-2
abundance: NA
v_gene: TRBV9
d_gene: TRBD1
CDR3nt: TGTGCCAGCAGCTTGACCGGGACAGCCTATGGCTACACCTTC
CDR3aa: CASSLTGTAYGYTF

j_gene: TRBJ2-3
abundance: NA
v_gene: TRBV10-1
d_gene: TRBD1
CDR3nt: TGCGCCAGCAGACAGGGGGGCACAGATACGCAGTATTTT
CDR3aa: CASRQGGTDTQYF

j_gene: TRBJ1-1
abundance: once
v_gene: TRBV2
d_gene: NA
CDR3nt: TGTGCCAGCGGATCGGGGGAACCCGCTGAAGCTTTCTTT
CDR3aa: CASGSGEPAEAFF

j_gene: TRBJ1-6
abundance: NA
v_gene: TRBV12-2
d_gene: NA
CDR3nt: TGTGCAAGTCGCAGTCCTGGGGTGACTTCACCCCTCCACTTT
CDR3aa: CASRSPGVTSPLHF

j_gene: TRBJ1-2
abundance: NA
v_gene: TRBV15
d_gene: TRBD1
CDR3nt: TGTGCCACCAGCAGGGAGACAGGGGCCGGCCTCTATGGCTACACCTTC
CDR3aa: CATSRETGAGLYGYTF

j_gene: TRBJ1-2
abundance: NA
v_gene: TRBV5-1
d_gene: TRBD1
CDR3nt: TGCGCCAGCAGCACCTCTTCGGGACAGGGGATTGGCTACACCTTC
CDR3aa: CASSTSSGQGIGYTF

j_gene: TRBJ2-2
abundance: NA
v_gene: TRBV19
d_gene: TRBD1
CDR3nt: TGTGCCAGTAGTCTGAGGACAGGGACGGATACCGGGGAGCTGTTTTTT
CDR3aa: CASSLRTGTDTGELFF

j_gene: TRBJ1-1
abundance: NA
v_gene: TRBV5-1
d_gene: TRBD1
CDR3nt: TGCGCCAGCAGCTTGGAGATTGGGGACAGAGCTTTCTTT
CDR3aa: CASSLEIGDRAFF

j_gene: TRBJ1-1
abundance: NA
v_gene: TRBV5-1
d_gene: NA
CDR3nt: TGCGCCAGCAGCTCCCCCCGGGGGACTGAAGCTTTCTTT
CDR3aa: CASSSPRGTEAFF

j_gene: TRBJ1-2
abundance: NA
v_gene: TRBV28
d_gene: NA
CDR3nt: TGTGCCAGCAGTTATTCAGGCTATGGCTACACCTTC
CDR3aa: CASSYSGYGYTF